This T cell receptor (beta chain) was found in a study of T cells in localized non-small cell lung cancer. Method: immunoSEQ multiplex PCR; TCRdb's copy keeps in-frame clones and lacks some. The sample carries around 80,000 clones, around 80% recorded once. The ends lost 6 bases at V and 3 bases at J; junction bases unmatched: 7. The CDR3 consists of 17 residues. Per germline, CDR1 LNHDA and CDR2 SQIVND (reference sequence). This TCR was recovered from a man aged 40-75 years with stage II squamous cell lung carcinoma. The sequencing here drew on PBMCs, taken before any cancer treatment. The rearrangement joins TRBV19 to TRBJ2-1, with 14 bases lining up with TRBD2. CDR3 in amino acids: CASSSGLAGAVYNEQFF. The CDR3 DNA sequence: TGTGCCAGTAGCTCGGGACTAGCGGGGGCCGTCTACAATGAGCAGTTCTTC.